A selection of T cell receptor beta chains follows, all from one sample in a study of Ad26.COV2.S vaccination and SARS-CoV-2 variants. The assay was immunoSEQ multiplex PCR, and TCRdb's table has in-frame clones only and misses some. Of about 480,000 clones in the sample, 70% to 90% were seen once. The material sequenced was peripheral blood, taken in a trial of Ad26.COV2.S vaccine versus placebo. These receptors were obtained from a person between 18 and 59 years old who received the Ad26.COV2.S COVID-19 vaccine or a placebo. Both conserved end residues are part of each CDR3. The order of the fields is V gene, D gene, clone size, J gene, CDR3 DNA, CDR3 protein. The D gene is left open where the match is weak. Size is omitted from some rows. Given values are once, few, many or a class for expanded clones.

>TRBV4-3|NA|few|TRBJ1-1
TGCGCCAGCAGCCAAGAAGAGGGGCGGGCTGAAGCTTTCTTT
CASSQEEGRAEAFF
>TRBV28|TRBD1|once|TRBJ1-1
TGTGCCAGCAGTGAGACAGGGAGACCGAACACTGAAGCTTTCTTT
CASSETGRPNTEAFF
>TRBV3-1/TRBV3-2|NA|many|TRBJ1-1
TGTGCCAGCAGCCAAGTTGGCACTGAAGCTTTCTTT
CASSQVGTEAFF
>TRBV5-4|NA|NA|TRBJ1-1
TGTGCCAGCTCCCGGGCGGAGGGAGGAACTGAAGCTTTCTTT
CASSRAEGGTEAFF
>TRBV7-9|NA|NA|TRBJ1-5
TGTGCCAGCAGCATTAGCAATCAGCCCCAGCATTTT
CASSISNQPQHF
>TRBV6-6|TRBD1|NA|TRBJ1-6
TGTGCCAGCATTCGGTTTGGAGCCGGACAGGGGGCCCGTTCACCCCTCCACTTT
CASIRFGAGQGARSPLHF
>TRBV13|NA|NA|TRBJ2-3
TGTGCCAGCAGCCTTGCCCGCTCTTCTAGCACAGATACGCAGTATTTT
CASSLARSSSTDTQYF
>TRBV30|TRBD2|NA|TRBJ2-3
TGTGCCTGGAGTTCGGGGGGGACGCAGTATTTT
CAWSSGGTQYF
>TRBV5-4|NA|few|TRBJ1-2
TGTGCCAGCAGCCCCCCGGACAGTAGACTCTATGGCTACACCTTC
CASSPPDSRLYGYTF
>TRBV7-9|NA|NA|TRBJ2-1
TGTGCCAGCAGCTGGGAGACAGCCTACAATGAGCAGTTCTTC
CASSWETAYNEQFF
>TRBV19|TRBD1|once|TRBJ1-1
TGTGCCAGTAGAACCGGGACAGGGCAATCTTTCTTT
CASRTGTGQSFF
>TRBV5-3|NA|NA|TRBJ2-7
TGTGCCAGAAGCTCCTTCACGCGGGCCACGCGGGACTACGAGCAGTACTTC
CARSSFTRATRDYEQYF
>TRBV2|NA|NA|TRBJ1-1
TGTGCCAGCAGCAAACAGGGGAACACTGAAGCTTTCTTT
CASSKQGNTEAFF
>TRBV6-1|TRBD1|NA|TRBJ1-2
TGTGCCAGCAGTGAAACACAGGGGGTTGGCTATGGCTACACCTTC
CASSETQGVGYGYTF
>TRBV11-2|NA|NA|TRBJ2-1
TGTGCCAGCAGCTTGGGAGCGGGCTCCTACAATGAGCAGTTCTTC
CASSLGAGSYNEQFF
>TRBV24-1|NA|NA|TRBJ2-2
TGTGCCACCAGTGATTTTCATGGTTCCACCGGGGAGCTGTTTTTT
CATSDFHGSTGELFF
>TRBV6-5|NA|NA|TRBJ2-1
TGTGCCAGCAGGAATCCACTAGAATTTTTTAATGAGCAGTTCTTC
CASRNPLEFFNEQFF
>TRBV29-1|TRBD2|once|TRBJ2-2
TGCAGCGTTGGGTCCGGAGCGGGAGAAGGCGGGGAGCTGTTTTTT
CSVGSGAGEGGELFF
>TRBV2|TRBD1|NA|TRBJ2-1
TGTGCCAGCAGCTCCCGGACAGGGGGCAATGAGCAGTTCTTC
CASSSRTGGNEQFF
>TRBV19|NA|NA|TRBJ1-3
TGTGCCAGTAGTATACTGAAGACTCCTGGAAACACCATATATTTT
CASSILKTPGNTIYF
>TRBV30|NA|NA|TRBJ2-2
TGTGCCTGGAGACTCTCGGCAGGGGAGCTGTTTTTT
CAWRLSAGELFF
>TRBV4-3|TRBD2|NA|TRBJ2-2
TGCGCCAGCAGCCAATACCCTCTAGCGGGAGGAGGTACCGGGGAGCTGTTTTTT
CASSQYPLAGGGTGELFF
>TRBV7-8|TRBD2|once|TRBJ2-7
TGTGCCACAAACCGGGACTACCAATACGAGCAGTACTTC
CATNRDYQYEQYF
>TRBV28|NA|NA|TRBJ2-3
TGTGCCAGCAAGGAGGGGCTTCATGGGGGAGGTACGCAGTATTTT
CASKEGLHGGGTQYF
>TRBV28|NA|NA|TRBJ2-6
TGTGCCAGCAGTTTAGGCCCCGTCCTGACTTTC
CASSLGPVLTF
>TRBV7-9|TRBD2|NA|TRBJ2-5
TGTGCCAGCACTGATAGCGGGGGCTCCGGAATCTTGGAGACCCAGTACTTC
CASTDSGGSGILETQYF
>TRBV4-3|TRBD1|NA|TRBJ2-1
TGCGCCAGCAGCCTAGAACCGACAGGGACCTACGGTGGTGAGCAGTTCTTC
CASSLEPTGTYGGEQFF
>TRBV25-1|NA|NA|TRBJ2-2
TGTGCCAGCAGTGAATTTGTCTCCGGGGAGCTGTTTTTT
CASSEFVSGELFF
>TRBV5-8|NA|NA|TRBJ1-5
TGTGCCAGCAGCTTGTATTTAACAGGGACTCAGCCCCAGCATTTT
CASSLYLTGTQPQHF
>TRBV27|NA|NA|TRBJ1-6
TGTGCCAGCAGTCCCATCTCGGGCGGGAGTTCACCCCTCCACTTT
CASSPISGGSSPLHF
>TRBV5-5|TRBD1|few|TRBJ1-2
TGTGCCAGCAGCTGGCAGGGGGCGGATGGCTACACCTTC
CASSWQGADGYTF
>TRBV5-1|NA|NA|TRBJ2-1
TGCGCCAGCAGCCTGGATACCGGGACATACAATGAGCAGTTCTTC
CASSLDTGTYNEQFF
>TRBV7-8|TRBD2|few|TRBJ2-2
TGTGCCAGCAGCGGGAGGGCCGGGGAGCTGTTTTTT
CASSGRAGELFF
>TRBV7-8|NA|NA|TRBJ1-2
TGTGCCAGCAGCCTAGGACCTGGGGCGGGCTATGGCTACACCTTC
CASSLGPGAGYGYTF
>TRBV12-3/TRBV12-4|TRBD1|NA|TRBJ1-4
TGTGCCAGCCAGGGACAGTCTTTTGAAAAACTGTTTTTT
CASQGQSFEKLFF
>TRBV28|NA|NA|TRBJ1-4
TGTGCCAGCAGGCCACAGGGATGGGGTGAAAAACTGTTTTTT
CASRPQGWGEKLFF
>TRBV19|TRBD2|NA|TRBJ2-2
TGTGCCAGTAGTATCTATAGCGGGATGACGAACACCGGGGAGCTGTTTTTT
CASSIYSGMTNTGELFF